The next 32 T cell receptor beta chains were all read from a single sample in a study of T cell repertoires in cytomegalovirus infection. One entry per CDR3 protein results from TCRdb running MiXCR on the reads. The data show 200,000 to 300,000 distinct CDR3 sequences, with less than 9.5% seen just once and more than 12% held by the top ten. Sequenced: PBMCs. The receptors originated from a human donor in good health (CMV status not recorded). Some clones in this sample may be carry-over from other donors' samples.

Many counts were recorded for this clonotype. The chain uses TRBV7-2 and TRBJ1-5, with D possibly matching TRBD1 (5 bases). Trimming shortened V by 4 bases and J by 2 bases, and 12 bases separated the two germline ends. Per germline, CDR1 SGHTA and CDR2 FQGNSA. This CDR3 region has 15 residues. The CDR3 here is CASSSDIAGNQPQHF. The CDR3 coding sequence is TGTGCCAGCAGCTCGGACATCGCAGGCAATCAGCCCCAGCATTTT. Drawing the rest from reference TRBV7-2 and TRBJ1-5, the complete variable domain is GAGVSQSPSNKVTEKGKDVELRCDPISGHTALYWYRQSLGQGLEFLIYFQGNSAPDKSGLPSDRFSAERTGGSVSTLTIQRTQQEDSAVYLCASSSDIAGNQPQHFGDGTRLSIL.

This clonotype has ten or more counts. The rearrangement joins TRBV7-2 to TRBJ2-3; D is ambiguous. The CDR3 length is 13 residues. The germline V gene encodes CDR1 SGHTA and CDR2 FQGNSA. With 5 bases removed from V and 1 base from J, the gap between germline ends came to 7 bases. As DNA, the CDR3 is TGTGCCAGCAGCATCCTAGGCACAGATACGCAGTATTTT. The encoded protein is CASSILGTDTQYF.

This clonotype has more than one count but fewer than ten. The chain is built from TRBV12-3 or TRBV12-4 and TRBJ2-2, with 7 bases matching TRBD1. The CDR3 is 14 residues long. V shed 7 bases and J 5 bases; nucleotides not matched to a gene: 7. CDR3 coding DNA: TGTGCCAGCACCCTAGGGGGCCGAACCGGGGAGCTGTTTTTT. This codes for CASTLGGRTGELFF.

The rearrangement joins TRBV20-1 to TRBJ2-3; D uncertain. The V end was cut by 6 bases, the J end by 0 bases, with 13 bases between. CDR1 is DFQATT, CDR2 SNEGSKA, per germline (reference sequence). The CDR3 spans 14 residues. CDR3 sequence reads: CSAKGDFSTDTQYF. The CDR3 DNA reads as TGCAGTGCCAAAGGAGACTTTAGCACAGATACGCAGTATTTT.

This clonotype has a count of ten or more. The chain recombines TRBV28 with TRBJ1-6; D is ambiguous. V was trimmed by 5 bases and J by 9 bases, leaving 17 bases between them. CDR3 length: 15 amino acids. The V gene's germline CDR1 is MDHEN and CDR2 SYDVKM. The CDR3 loop is CASSPRTGIGSPLHF. In nucleotides, the CDR3 is TGTGCCAGCAGTCCCCGGACTGGGATCGGTTCACCCCTCCACTTT.

The V gene is TRBV20-1, the J gene TRBJ1-5; TRBD1 aligns across 8 bases. This CDR3 region has 13 residues. V was clipped by 8 bases and J by 4 bases; unmatched bases: 7. In germline, CDR1 is DFQATT, CDR2 SNEGSKA (reference sequence). CDR3 in amino acids: CSRKRQGNQPQHF. CDR3 bases: TGCAGTAGAAAGCGACAGGGGAATCAGCCCCAGCATTTT.

The chain is built from TRBV19 and TRBJ1-1, with 8 bases that match TRBD1. V was clipped by 4 bases and J by 6 bases; unmatched bases: 10. The CDR3 runs 15 residues. Germline-derived CDR1 and CDR2 are LNHDA and SQIVND (reference sequence). The chain's CDR3 is CASSRTGGVDAEAFF. Here the CDR3 DNA reads TGTGCCAGTAGTAGAACAGGGGGAGTAGACGCTGAAGCTTTCTTT. Drawing the rest from reference TRBV19 and TRBJ1-1, the complete variable domain is DGGITQSPKYLFRKEGQNVTLSCEQNLNHDAMYWYRQDPGQGLRLIYYSQIVNDFQKGDIAEGYSVSREKKESFPLTVTSAQKNPTAFYLCASSRTGGVDAEAFFGQGTRLTVV.

This clonotype was observed a few times. The chain joins TRBV6-2 or TRBV6-3 to TRBJ1-5; D remains ambiguous. This CDR3 is built from 13 residues. V lost 11 bases and J lost 2, with 13 bases in between. The germline CDR1 and CDR2 sequences are MNHEY and SVGEGT. CDR3 sequence (DNA): TGTGCCGCCAAAGGCGCGGGCAATCAGCCCCAGCATTTT. Translation gives CAAKGAGNQPQHF.

This clonotype occurred many times. The rearrangement uses TRBV7-2 and TRBJ2-1; 7 nucleotides agree with TRBD1. The J segment lost 6 bases and the V segment lost 5 bases, leaving 4 bases of the junction unmatched. The CDR3 covers 13 residues. The germline V gene has CDR1 SGHTA and CDR2 FQGNSA. The DNA of the CDR3 is TGTGCCAGCAGCCCAGGACAGGTCAATGAGCAGTTCTTC. Translated, it gives CASSPGQVNEQFF. The complete variable domain, with remaining parts taken from reference TRBV7-2 and TRBJ2-1, reads GAGVSQSPSNKVTEKGKDVELRCDPISGHTALYWYRQSLGQGLEFLIYFQGNSAPDKSGLPSDRFSAERTGGSVSTLTIQRTQQEDSAVYLCASSPGQVNEQFFGPGTRLTVL.

The chain joins TRBV7-9 to TRBJ2-3; D gene unclear. Trimming stripped 5 bases from V and 0 bases from J, with 12 bases between. Per germline, CDR1 SEHNR and CDR2 FQNEAQ (reference sequence). The CDR3 has 15 amino acids. The CDR3 loop is CASSVVGTSTDTQYF. The CDR3 region has the DNA TGTGCCAGCAGCGTAGTGGGAACTAGCACAGATACGCAGTATTTT. The full variable domain, rest sourced from reference TRBV7-9 and TRBJ2-3, is DTGVSQNPRHKITKRGQNVTFRCDPISEHNRLYWYRQTLGQGPEFLTYFQNEAQLEKSRLLSDRFSAERPKGSFSTLEIQRTEQGDSAMYLCASSVVGTSTDTQYFGPGTRLTVL.

This clonotype appeared many times. The gene calls are TRBV7-2 and TRBJ2-2, with D tentatively TRBD1 or TRBD2 (5 bases each). CDR1 SGHTA and CDR2 FQGNSA come from the germline V gene. V was trimmed by 0 bases and J by 5 bases, leaving 10 bases between them. This CDR3 is built from 15 residues. CDR3 protein: CASSLAPGRTGELFF. The CDR3, as DNA: TGTGCCAGCAGCTTAGCGCCGGGGCGGACCGGGGAGCTGTTTTTT.

There are a few counts of this clonotype. The chain uses TRBV7-2 and TRBJ2-7; TRBD2 is a possible D gene (5 bases). The CDR3 spans 15 residues. From germline, CDR1 is SGHTA and CDR2 FQGNSA. Trimming took off 2 bases at V and 0 bases at J, with 11 bases between the two ends. CDR3 in amino acids: CASSLSGLASYEQYF. The DNA for the CDR3 is TGTGCCAGCAGCTTAAGCGGACTGGCCTCCTACGAGCAGTACTTC. The entire variable domain, with the rest obtained from reference TRBV7-2 and TRBJ2-7, is as follows: GAGVSQSPSNKVTEKGKDVELRCDPISGHTALYWYRQSLGQGLEFLIYFQGNSAPDKSGLPSDRFSAERTGGSVSTLTIQRTQQEDSAVYLCASSLSGLASYEQYFGPGTRLTVT.

The chain has TRBV3-1 and TRBJ1-1; D possibly corresponds to TRBD1 (5 bases). The germline V and J ends were trimmed by 1 base and 6 bases, with 18 bases remaining between them. CDR3 length: 16 residues. The germline CDR1 and CDR2 sequences are LGHDT and YNNKEL (reference sequence). For the CDR3, the DNA is TGTGCCAGCAGCCAAGGAGATCCGGGACTGCTCGCTGAAGCTTTCTTT. Residues: CASSQGDPGLLAEAFF.

This clonotype was seen repeatedly, ten times or more. This rearrangement joins TRBV7-3 to TRBJ2-7, with TRBD1 as a possible D gene (6 bases). Germline CDR1 is SGHTA and CDR2 is FQGTGA. The CDR3 runs 15 residues. V was clipped by 3 bases and J by 3 bases, with 15 bases between them. The CDR3 DNA sequence: TGTGCCAGCAGCTTTGCGCAGGGGCTTGGCTACGAGCAGTACTTC. Amino acids: CASSFAQGLGYEQYF.

This clonotype came up many times. The rearrangement joins TRBV7-8 to TRBJ1-1; D remains unclear. V lost 2 bases, J lost 1 base, and 8 bases lay in between. CDR1 is SGHVS and CDR2 is FQNEAQ in the germline V gene. This CDR3 has 14 amino acids. The DNA of the CDR3 is TGTGCCAGCAGCTTACAGGCCCGGAACACTGAAGCTTTCTTT. Protein product: CASSLQARNTEAFF.

This clonotype was picked up many times. The V call is TRBV6-2 or TRBV6-3, the J call TRBJ2-2; D remains unclear. Trimming shortened V by 0 bases and J by 6 bases, and 26 bases separated the two germline ends. This CDR3 region has 20 residues. Germline CDR1 is MNHEY and CDR2 is SVGEGT. The CDR3: CASSYSRRFRVTLHSGELFF. As DNA, the CDR3 is TGTGCCAGCAGTTACTCCCGCCGGTTTAGGGTTACGTTACATTCCGGGGAGCTGTTTTTT.

This chain connects TRBV28 to TRBJ1-4, with 7 bases fitting TRBD1. This CDR3 has 14 residues. Germline V gene sequence: CDR1 MDHEN, CDR2 SYDVKM. The V segment lost 6 bases and the J segment 4 bases; nucleotides outside the gene matches: 5. CDR3 loop: CASSPGTVNEKLFF. In DNA form, the CDR3 reads TGTGCCAGCAGCCCCGGGACAGTTAATGAAAAACTGTTTTTT.

In its sample, this clonotype was seen many times. The CDR3: CASSFWEPEAFF. CDR3 in DNA: TGTGCCAGCAGTTTTTGGGAGCCTGAAGCTTTCTTT. The J gene is TRBJ1-1, the V gene TRBV12-3 or TRBV12-4; D is ambiguous. The V end lost 3 bases, the J end lost 6 bases, and 8 bases lay between the germline ends. The CDR3 is 12 amino acids.

Only a few counts were recorded for this clonotype. This chain joins TRBV28 and TRBJ2-2; tentatively, D is TRBD2 (6 bases). The V end lost 6 bases, the J end lost 3 bases, and 14 bases lay between the germline ends. The CDR3 is 15 residues long. Per the germline V gene, CDR1 is MDHEN and CDR2 is SYDVKM. In DNA, the CDR3 is TGTGCCAGCAGCCAAGGAGGGCCCTACACCGGGGAGCTGTTTTTT. Amino acid sequence: CASSQGGPYTGELFF. The variable domain in full, completed from reference TRBV28 and TRBJ2-2, reads DVKVTQSSRYLVKRTGEKVFLECVQDMDHENMFWYRQDPGLGLRLIYFSYDVKMKEKGDIPEGYSVSREKKERFSLILESASTNQTSMYLCASSQGGPYTGELFFGEGSRLTVL.

This clonotype was seen ten or more times. This sequence joins TRBV7-2 and TRBJ2-5; D gene uncertain. The V gene lost 1 base and the J gene lost 5 bases, with 11 bases spanning the gap. Looked up from germline, CDR1 is SGHTA and CDR2 is FQGNSA. CDR3 size: 14 residues. This CDR3 is CASSLDWASETQYF. DNA for the CDR3: TGTGCCAGCAGCTTAGATTGGGCGAGCGAGACCCAGTACTTC.

Ten or more counts support this clonotype. The CDR3 DNA reads TGTGCCAGCAGCTTAGTGGGCGGGGGAGCCAACGAGCAGTACTTC. This codes for CASSLVGGGANEQYF. This rearrangement joins TRBV7-2 to TRBJ2-7; 7 bases map to TRBD2. The V gene's germline CDR1 is SGHTA and CDR2 FQGNSA. Losses at the gene ends were 1 base for V and 5 bases for J; bases not matched to a gene: 8. The CDR3 loop spans 15 amino acids.

This clonotype was seen at least ten times. The chain links TRBV7-2 to TRBJ2-7; 7 bases agree with TRBD1. V lost 3 bases to trimming and J lost 3 bases; unmatched junction nucleotides: 14. CDR1 is SGHTA, CDR2 FQGNSA, per germline. This CDR3 has 17 residues. CDR3 coding DNA: TGTGCCAGCAGCTTCCCCCCGACAGGGACGTTTTACTACGAGCAGTACTTC. The encoded protein is CASSFPPTGTFYYEQYF.

This clonotype turned up a few times. CDR3 coding DNA: TGTGCCAGCACATACAGGCAAAGCTCCTACGAGCAGTACTTC. This sequence encodes CASTYRQSSYEQYF. This sequence joins TRBV28 and TRBJ2-7; tentative D call: TRBD1 (5 bases). This CDR3 is built from 14 residues. V lost 7 bases and J lost 0, with 13 bases in between. Germline-derived CDR1 and CDR2 are MDHEN and SYDVKM. The full variable domain, rest sourced from reference TRBV28 and TRBJ2-7, is DVKVTQSSRYLVKRTGEKVFLECVQDMDHENMFWYRQDPGLGLRLIYFSYDVKMKEKGDIPEGYSVSREKKERFSLILESASTNQTSMYLCASTYRQSSYEQYFGPGTRLTVT.

This chain uses TRBV30 with TRBJ1-1, with D possibly TRBD1 on 6 matching bases. V was trimmed by 2 bases and J by 9 bases, leaving 16 bases between them. The CDR3 consists of 13 residues. The germline V gene has CDR1 GTSNPN and CDR2 SVGIG (reference sequence). CDR3 nucleotide sequence: TGTGCCTGGAGTTCACAGGGAAGCAGGCAAGCTTTCTTT. Encoded protein: CAWSSQGSRQAFF. The full variable domain, in which reference TRBV30 and TRBJ1-1 provide the parts outside the CDR3, is SQTIHQWPATLVQPVGSPLSLECTVEGTSNPNLYWYRQAAGRGLQLLFYSVGIGQISSEVPQNLSASRPQDRQFILSSKKLLLSDSGFYLCAWSSQGSRQAFFGQGTRLTVV.

This clonotype has at least ten counts. This chain connects TRBV6-6 to TRBJ2-2, with D perhaps given as TRBD1 or TRBD2 (5 bases each). The V and J ends lost 2 bases and 4 bases respectively, with 14 bases between them. The germline CDR1 and CDR2 sequences are MNHNY and SVGAGI (reference sequence). The CDR3 contains 16 residues. DNA of the CDR3: TGTGCCAGCAGTTACCCGTCTGGGGGTAGCACCGGGGAGCTGTTTTTT. It translates to CASSYPSGGSTGELFF.

The chain combines TRBV2 with TRBJ1-1; D remains unclear. The CDR3 covers 13 residues. V dropped 6 bases and J dropped 1 base, with 9 bases sitting between them. Per germline, CDR1 SNHLY and CDR2 FYNNEI. The CDR3 nucleotides are TGTGCCAGCAGGCCCCAAGGGAACACTGAAGCTTTCTTT. Residues: CASRPQGNTEAFF.

This clonotype was counted at least ten times. This chain connects TRBV19 to TRBJ1-2, with TRBD1 identical over 8 bases. V lost 9 bases to trimming and J lost 2 bases; unmatched junction nucleotides: 8. CDR1 and CDR2 from the germline V gene are LNHDA and SQIVND (reference sequence). The CDR3 length is 14 residues. Written as DNA, the CDR3 is TGTGCCAGCAGCCTGGACAGGGTCAACTATGGCTACACCTTC. This translates into CASSLDRVNYGYTF.

There are many counts of this clonotype. V is TRBV5-6 and J is TRBJ1-5, with D perhaps matching TRBD1 (5 bases). CDR1 SGHDT and CDR2 YYEEEE come from the germline V gene. This CDR3 spans 17 amino acids. Trimming took off 5 bases at V and 4 bases at J, with 22 bases between the two ends. Here the CDR3 DNA reads TGTGCCAGCAGTCATTGGAAGGTCCAGGGACTTAATCAGCCCCAGCATTTT. It is translated as CASSHWKVQGLNQPQHF.

This rearrangement joins TRBV20-1 to TRBJ1-1, with 10 bases matching TRBD1. Unmatched junction bases numbered 8, after V lost 7 bases and J lost 6 bases. CDR3 length: 13 residues. CDR1 is DFQATT and CDR2 is SNEGSKA in the germline V gene (reference sequence). The CDR3 coding sequence is TGCAGTGGATTAGGGACAGGGGCCGCTGAAGCTTTCTTT. Amino acids: CSGLGTGAAEAFF.

This clonotype was observed many times. V gene TRBV7-2 combines with J gene TRBJ1-2; D may be TRBD1 (5 bases). The CDR3 contains 15 residues. Germline V gives CDR1 SGHTA, CDR2 FQGNSA. The germline V and J ends were trimmed by 6 bases and 4 bases, with 18 bases remaining between them. The CDR3 spells CASRPVPQGAYGYTF. Here the CDR3 DNA reads TGTGCCAGCAGACCCGTCCCTCAGGGTGCCTATGGCTACACCTTC.

V and J are TRBV28 and TRBJ2-5; a weak D match, TRBD2 (9 bases). The CDR3 is 15 residues long. Germline CDR1 and CDR2: MDHEN and SYDVKM. V lost 7 bases and J lost 3, with 18 bases in between. In DNA, the CDR3 is TGTGCCAGCACTTCAGGGGGCGGGGGGGAAGAGACCCAGTACTTC. This translates into CASTSGGGGEETQYF.

The V call is TRBV29-1, the J call TRBJ2-4; D remains unclear. The CDR3 covers 15 residues. The V end lost 3 bases, the J end lost 3 bases, and 15 bases lay between the germline ends. Germline CDR1 reads SQVTM; CDR2 reads ANQGSEA. The CDR3: CSVDDPKKGKNIQYF. The CDR3 DNA is TGCAGCGTTGATGACCCTAAGAAAGGCAAAAACATTCAGTACTTC.